Sequencing of this T cell receptor beta chain was carried out in a study of T cells in tuberculosis. Study background: T cells were selected with CD1B tetramers loaded with glucose monomycolate. This South African cohort compared adolescents with or without latent tuberculosis against adults with active tuberculosis. General study points: A GMM-specific repertoire classifier reached roughly 86% accuracy, AUROC about 0.9.

About this clone itself: What it binds is not known.

The V segment lost 0 bases and the J segment 4 bases; nucleotides outside the gene matches: 11. The germline V gene encodes CDR1 MGHRA and CDR2 YSYEKL. The CDR3 is 18 amino acids. TCRdb keeps only in-frame clones here, not all; method: immunoSEQ multiplex PCR. Of under 40,000 clones listed, 93% were seen once; the top ten hold about 7.5%. The source of this sequence is a donor between 10 and 29 years old with latent tuberculosis or without tuberculosis infection. The V and J genes are TRBV4-1 and TRBJ2-7; 11 bases fit TRBD2. The material sequenced was PBMCs. The CDR3 loop reads CASSQDLVSGGAIYEQYF. The CDR3 DNA sequence: TGCGCCAGCAGCCAAGATCTGGTTAGCGGGGGGGCCATTTACGAGCAGTACTTC.